Below, one T cell receptor beta chain is given with its context. Unmatched junction bases numbered 13, after V lost 6 bases and J lost 8 bases. This CDR3 has 15 amino acids. Germline values: CDR1 SQVTM, CDR2 ANQGSEA. This record comes from a study of cytomegalovirus exposure and HLA in healthy donors. Amplification used 60 Vbeta primers and 13 Jbeta primers. Repertoires were generated with immunoSEQ multiplex PCR, while TCRdb's copy carries only in-frame clones and drops some. Seen here are under 200,000 clones, 79% observed once, and the top ten hold approximately 4.4%. The chain carries TRBV29-1 and TRBJ1-6; the match to TRBD1 covers 7 bases. This receptor was obtained from a woman in her 30s in good health and CMV-seropositive. Sequencing was done on a sample of PBMCs. DNA for the CDR3: TGCAGCGTGAGGGTCGGAGGGGGCGTAGATTCACCCCTCCACTTT. This sequence encodes CSVRVGGGVDSPLHF.